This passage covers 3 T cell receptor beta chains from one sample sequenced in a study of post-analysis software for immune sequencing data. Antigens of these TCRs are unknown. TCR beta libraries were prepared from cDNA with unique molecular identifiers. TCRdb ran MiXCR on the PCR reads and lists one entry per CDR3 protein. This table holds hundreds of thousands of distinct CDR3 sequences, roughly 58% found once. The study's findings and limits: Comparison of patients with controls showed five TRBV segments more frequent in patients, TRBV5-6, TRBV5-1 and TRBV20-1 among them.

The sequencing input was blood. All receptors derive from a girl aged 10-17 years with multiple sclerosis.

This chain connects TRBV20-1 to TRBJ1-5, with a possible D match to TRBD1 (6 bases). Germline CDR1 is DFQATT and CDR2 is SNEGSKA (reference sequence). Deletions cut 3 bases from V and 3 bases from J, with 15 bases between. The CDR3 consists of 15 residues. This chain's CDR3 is CSASPRTGNNQPQHF. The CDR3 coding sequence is TGCAGTGCTAGCCCTCGAACAGGGAACAATCAGCCCCAGCATTTT.

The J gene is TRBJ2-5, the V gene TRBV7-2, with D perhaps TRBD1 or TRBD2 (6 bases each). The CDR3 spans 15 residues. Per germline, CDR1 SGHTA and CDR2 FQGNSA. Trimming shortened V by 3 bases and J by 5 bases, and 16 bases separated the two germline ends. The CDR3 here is CASSLGGQAGETQYF. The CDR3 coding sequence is TGTGCCAGCAGCTTGGGGGGCCAAGCTGGGGAGACCCAGTACTTC.

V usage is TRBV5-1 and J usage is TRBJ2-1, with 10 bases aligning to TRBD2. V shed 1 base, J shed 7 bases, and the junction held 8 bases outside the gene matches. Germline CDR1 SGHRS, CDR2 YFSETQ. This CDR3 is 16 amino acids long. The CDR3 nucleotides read TGCGCCAGCAGCTTGCGAATCCAGCGGGGGGGTAATGAGCAGTTCTTC. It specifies CASSLRIQRGGNEQFF.